These 30 T cell receptor beta chains share one sample of origin, sequenced in a study of T cells after posttransplantation cyclophosphamide. The assay was immunoSEQ multiplex PCR, and TCRdb's table has in-frame clones only and misses some. The sample presents under 15,000 clones, none singletons. Input material: PBMCs. The receptors shown here come from a woman aged 40 to 55 in good health, CMV-negative, and a related stem cell transplant donor.

This clone was recorded many times. The chain couples TRBV5-1 to TRBJ1-3; 7 bases match TRBD1. Germline values: CDR1 SGHRS, CDR2 YFSETQ. The V and J ends lost 4 bases and 4 bases, in that order; junction bases with no gene match: 11. This CDR3 is 16 amino acids long. CDR3 amino acids: CASSPPTGNPGNTIYF. For the CDR3, the DNA is TGCGCCAGCAGCCCCCCGACAGGGAACCCCGGAAACACCATATATTTT.

This rearrangement joins TRBV7-2 to TRBJ2-5, with a weak D call TRBD2 (6 bases). Germline V gene sequence: CDR1 SGHTA, CDR2 FQGNSA. Deletions cut 6 bases from V and 2 bases from J, with 10 bases between. The CDR3 contains 13 residues. As DNA, the CDR3 is TGTGCCAGCAGGCGGGGTTCGCAAGAGACCCAGTACTTC. This sequence encodes CASRRGSQETQYF.

This clone was counted at least ten times. The chain has TRBV28 and TRBJ2-7; D unclear. The V gene's germline CDR1 is MDHEN and CDR2 SYDVKM. The CDR3 has 16 residues. Trimming left V 4 bases short and J 4 bases short, with 20 bases between. The CDR3 DNA reads TGTGCCAGCAGTTATCTAACTGTGACAATTATTTACGAGCAGTACTTC. It encodes CASSYLTVTIIYEQYF.

The table lists this clone with many counts. This chain uses TRBV12-3 or TRBV12-4 with TRBJ1-1, with 9 positions matching TRBD1. This CDR3 has 14 amino acids. Unmatched junction bases numbered 12, after V lost 5 bases and J lost 11 bases. For the CDR3, the DNA is TGTGCCAGCAGTCCTTCGGGACAGGGTTTTCGGGCTTTCTTT. Translated: CASSPSGQGFRAFF.

This clone was observed many times. The chain links TRBV2 to TRBJ1-2, with 9 bases aligning to TRBD1. The CDR3 has 13 amino acids. Germline V gene sequence: CDR1 SNHLY, CDR2 FYNNEI. J gave up 6 bases and V 6 bases, and 5 bases lay outside the gene matches. This CDR3 is CASSGQGIDGYTF. CDR3 sequence (DNA): TGTGCCAGCAGCGGACAGGGGATCGATGGCTACACCTTC.

This clone was seen a few times. The rearrangement joins TRBV27 to TRBJ1-5, with D possibly TRBD1 on 5 matching bases. The length of the CDR3 is 15 residues. V was clipped by 6 bases and J by 2 bases, with 14 bases between them. The germline V gene has CDR1 MNHEY and CDR2 SMNVEV (reference sequence). The CDR3 spells CASRVGGSGNQPQHF. Here the CDR3 DNA reads TGTGCCAGCAGAGTGGGGGGGAGTGGCAATCAGCCCCAGCATTTT.

At least ten counts were recorded for this clone. This chain uses TRBV2 with TRBJ1-2; D may be TRBD1 (6 bases). Trimming took 6 bases from V and 4 from J, leaving 24 bases between them. The CDR3 totals 17 residues. Germline CDR1 is SNHLY and CDR2 is FYNNEI. The CDR3 DNA reads TGTGCCAGCAGCGATCCGTATGAACCGGGACAAGCCTATGGCTACACCTTC. This gives the protein CASSDPYEPGQAYGYTF.

This clone was counted ten times or more. This sequence joins TRBV19 and TRBJ2-7, with 9 bases aligning to TRBD1. Looked up from germline, CDR1 is LNHDA and CDR2 is SQIVND (reference sequence). The CDR3 covers 15 residues. Trimming removed 4 bases from V and 5 bases from J; junction bases left unmatched: 9. CDR3 residues: CASSTSTGGSHEQYF. DNA of the CDR3: TGTGCCAGTAGTACATCGACAGGGGGAAGTCACGAGCAGTACTTC.

The table lists this clone with many counts. The rearrangement uses TRBV5-1 and TRBJ1-3; D is uncertain. CDR3 size: 16 residues. The V gene's germline CDR1 is SGHRS and CDR2 YFSETQ. V was clipped by 4 bases and J by 2 bases, with 16 bases between them. The chain's CDR3 is CASSAGPAGTGNTIYF. Written as DNA, the CDR3 is TGCGCCAGCAGCGCCGGTCCCGCGGGGACTGGAAACACCATATATTTT.

V usage is TRBV15 and J usage is TRBJ2-5; 9 bases map to TRBD1. The V segment lost 4 bases and the J segment 2 bases; nucleotides outside the gene matches: 8. Germline V CDR1 and CDR2: LNHNV, YYDKDF (reference sequence). The CDR3 loop spans 16 amino acids. In DNA, the CDR3 is TGTGCCACCAGCATGGGACAGGGAGGGCGGCAAGAGACCCAGTACTTC. Translation gives CATSMGQGGRQETQYF.

This clone was detected many times. The rearrangement links TRBV25-1 to TRBJ2-3, with TRBD2 matching over 10 bases. CDR1 and CDR2 from the germline V gene are MGHDK and SYGVNS. Trimming took 4 bases from V and 4 from J; bases not matched to a gene: 11. This CDR3 is 17 amino acids long. The CDR3 sequence: CASSGPGSGRAPDTQYF. The CDR3 coding sequence is TGTGCCAGCAGTGGACCTGGGAGCGGGAGGGCCCCAGATACGCAGTATTTT.

This clone was seen repeatedly, ten times or more. The rearrangement links TRBV6-5 to TRBJ1-1, with D possibly TRBD1 on 5 matching bases. The CDR3 runs to 12 residues. V was trimmed by 6 bases and J by 10 bases, leaving 15 bases between them. Germline CDR1 is MNHEY and CDR2 is SVGAGI. The CDR3 nucleotides read TGTGCCAGCAGCCCCGGGGGGGAAGGAGCTTTCTTT. This encodes CASSPGGEGAFF.

This clone was found many times. This sequence joins TRBV7-2 and TRBJ1-1, with 8 bases that match TRBD1. With 5 bases clipped from V and 1 base from J, the junction kept 6 bases outside the gene matches. The germline CDR1 and CDR2 sequences are SGHTA and FQGNSA. The CDR3 length is 15 residues. The CDR3 loop reads CASSPRTGWNTEAFF. CDR3 nucleotides: TGTGCCAGCAGCCCCCGGACAGGGTGGAACACTGAAGCTTTCTTT.

This clone was picked up many times. This sequence joins TRBV5-6 and TRBJ1-2, with 9 bases identical to TRBD1. Germline CDR1 is SGHDT and CDR2 is YYEEEE. V was clipped by 3 bases and J by 2 bases; unmatched bases: 2. The CDR3 is made up of 14 amino acids. CDR3 nucleotide sequence: TGTGCCAGCAGCTCAGGGACAGGGAACTATGGCTACACCTTC. It is translated as CASSSGTGNYGYTF.

This clone was detected many times. The V and J genes are TRBV12-3 or TRBV12-4 and TRBJ1-5, with a tentative D call TRBD1 (5 bases). V lost 3 bases and J 0 bases, leaving 12 bases between the germline ends. This CDR3 comprises 16 residues. This CDR3 reads CASSLGGPGSNQPQHF. The CDR3 DNA reads as TGTGCCAGCAGTTTGGGGGGTCCAGGTAGCAATCAGCCCCAGCATTTT.

This clone was counted many times. The V gene is TRBV25-1, the J gene TRBJ1-2; D is possibly TRBD1 (6 bases). The V gene's germline CDR1 is MGHDK and CDR2 SYGVNS. This CDR3 contains 13 residues. Trimming left V 3 bases short and J 7 bases short, with 12 bases between. CDR3 protein: CASSDGGHRGYTF. CDR3 sequence (DNA): TGTGCCAGCAGTGATGGGGGACATCGTGGCTACACCTTC.

This clone was seen repeatedly, ten times or more. The chain uses TRBV29-1 and TRBJ2-7, with 9 bases fitting TRBD1. Per the germline V gene, CDR1 is SQVTM and CDR2 is ANQGSEA. The CDR3 consists of 14 residues. Trimming cost V 1 base and J 7 bases; bases outside gene matches: 8. CDR3 nucleotides: TGCAGCGTTGAAGTCATGGGACAGGGCGAAGAGCAGTACTTC. Its protein is CSVEVMGQGEEQYF.

At least ten counts were recorded for this clone. The chain is built from TRBV19 and TRBJ1-2; 7 nucleotides align to TRBD1. The germline gives CDR1 LNHDA, CDR2 SQIVND (reference sequence). Trimming removed 1 base from V and 1 base from J; junction bases left unmatched: 3. The CDR3 runs 15 residues. This CDR3 reads CASSIAQGINYGYTF. CDR3 DNA: TGTGCCAGTAGTATAGCACAGGGGATTAACTATGGCTACACCTTC.

This clone was seen at least ten times. Here the CDR3 DNA reads TGTGCCAGCAGCCTTTACGAGCAGTACTTC. This translates into CASSLYEQYF. The chain uses TRBV11-2 and TRBJ2-7, with no clear D. V lost 5 bases, J lost 4 bases, and 3 bases lay in between. This CDR3 comprises 10 residues. Germline values: CDR1 SGHAT, CDR2 FQNNGV.

In this sample, this clone turned up many times. This chain links TRBV2 with TRBJ1-2; a possible D gene is TRBD1 (6 bases). The V end lost 3 bases, the J end lost 4 bases, and 15 bases lay between the germline ends. CDR3 length equals 15 residues. Per germline, CDR1 SNHLY and CDR2 FYNNEI. This chain's CDR3 is CASSDSKGERYGYTF. The CDR3, as DNA: TGTGCCAGCAGTGATTCGAAGGGGGAGCGCTATGGCTACACCTTC.

This clone was detected many times. This rearrangement joins TRBV6-1 to TRBJ2-1; 7 nucleotides match TRBD1. This CDR3 comprises 14 residues. The V gene end was trimmed by 10 bases and the J gene end by 5 bases; junction bases not matched to a gene: 11. The germline V gene encodes CDR1 MNHNS and CDR2 SASEGT. The CDR3 nucleotides are TGTGCCACCAGAGTGGGGGACAGTAACAATGAGCAGTTCTTC. Its translation: CATRVGDSNNEQFF.

This clone came up many times. V and J are TRBV6-4 and TRBJ1-6; 8 bases line up with TRBD1. J was trimmed by 10 bases and V by 8 bases; bases with no gene match: 13. The CDR3 loop spans 15 amino acids. Germline V gene sequence: CDR1 MRHNA, CDR2 SNTAGT. CDR3 coding DNA: TGTGCCAGCGCACCCGGAGACAGGGGATACTCACCCCTCCACTTT. Translation gives CASAPGDRGYSPLHF.

Many counts were recorded for this clone. This chain uses TRBV18 with TRBJ1-1; weak D call: TRBD1 (5 bases). There are 14 residues in the CDR3. Germline V gene data show CDR1 as KGHSH and CDR2 as LQKENI. V was trimmed by 4 bases and J by 1 base, leaving 10 bases between them. The CDR3 is CASSLREQNTEAFF. CDR3 coding DNA: TGTGCCAGCTCACTCAGGGAGCAGAACACTGAAGCTTTCTTT.

CDR3 sequence: CASSLTRSGGFGSPLHF. DNA of the CDR3: TGCGCCAGCAGCCTAACAAGATCCGGCGGGTTCGGTTCACCCCTCCACTTT. The rearrangement uses TRBV4-1 and TRBJ1-6; D is unclear. The CDR3 covers 17 residues. V was shortened by 4 bases and J by 9 bases, with 22 bases between the two germline ends. Looked up from germline, CDR1 is MGHRA and CDR2 is YSYEKL.

This clone occurred many times. This chain joins TRBV11-2 and TRBJ2-3; tentative D call: TRBD1 (6 bases). The V and J ends lost 3 bases and 0 bases respectively, with 13 bases between them. This CDR3 comprises 16 residues. The V gene's germline CDR1 is SGHAT and CDR2 FQNNGV. The CDR3: CASSLGHTSSTDTQYF. The CDR3 region has the DNA TGTGCCAGCAGCTTGGGACATACCTCTAGCACAGATACGCAGTATTTT.

This clone was observed many times. V is TRBV4-2 and J is TRBJ2-1; the match to TRBD2 covers 9 bases. V gave up 0 bases and J gave up 3 bases; unmatched junction bases: 12. The CDR3 consists of 19 residues. Germline V lookup: CDR1 LGHNA, CDR2 YNFKEQ. CDR3 in amino acids: CASSQDPWLAGTFYNEQFF. CDR3 in DNA: TGTGCCAGCAGCCAAGACCCCTGGCTAGCGGGGACGTTCTACAATGAGCAGTTCTTC.

This clone was detected ten times or more. This sequence joins TRBV19 and TRBJ2-7; D gene ambiguous. The CDR3 length is 15 residues. V lost 7 bases and J lost 1, with 17 bases in between. The germline gives CDR1 LNHDA, CDR2 SQIVND (reference sequence). CDR3 in DNA: TGTGCCAGTAACGCCGGCGGCACACCATCCTACGAGCAGTACTTC. It specifies CASNAGGTPSYEQYF. The full variable domain, with the rest looked up from reference TRBV19 and TRBJ2-7, is DGGITQSPKYLFRKEGQNVTLSCEQNLNHDAMYWYRQDPGQGLRLIYYSQIVNDFQKGDIAEGYSVSREKKESFPLTVTSAQKNPTAFYLCASNAGGTPSYEQYFGPGTRLTVT.

The sample holds many counts of this clone. The chain combines TRBV5-5 with TRBJ1-4; 9 bases are a match to TRBD1. V was pared by 0 bases and J by 5 bases, with 8 bases of the junction left unmatched. CDR3 length: 17 residues. The germline CDR1 and CDR2 sequences are SGHKS and YYEKEE (reference sequence). The CDR3 bases are TGTGCCAGCAGCTTGGAGGCACCGGGACAGGGCAATGAAAAACTGTTTTTT. Translated: CASSLEAPGQGNEKLFF.

This clone was recorded at least ten times. The genes are TRBV6-1 and TRBJ2-1; 8 nucleotides align to TRBD2. The CDR3 runs to 14 residues. V was pared by 10 bases and J by 4 bases, with 9 bases of the junction left unmatched. Germline V gene lookup returns CDR1 MNHNS and CDR2 SASEGT. The DNA for the CDR3 is TGTGCCATCCGTAGAGCGGGGGCTTACAATGAGCAGTTCTTC. Residues: CAIRRAGAYNEQFF.

This clone has at least ten counts. J is TRBJ2-3 and V is TRBV7-7; D is unresolved. Germline CDR1 SSHAT, CDR2 FNYEAQ (reference sequence). The CDR3 extends over 14 amino acids. In DNA, the CDR3 is TGTGCAGAGCCGGGTCTCGATCTCACAGATACGCAGTATTTT. Its protein product is CAEPGLDLTDTQYF.